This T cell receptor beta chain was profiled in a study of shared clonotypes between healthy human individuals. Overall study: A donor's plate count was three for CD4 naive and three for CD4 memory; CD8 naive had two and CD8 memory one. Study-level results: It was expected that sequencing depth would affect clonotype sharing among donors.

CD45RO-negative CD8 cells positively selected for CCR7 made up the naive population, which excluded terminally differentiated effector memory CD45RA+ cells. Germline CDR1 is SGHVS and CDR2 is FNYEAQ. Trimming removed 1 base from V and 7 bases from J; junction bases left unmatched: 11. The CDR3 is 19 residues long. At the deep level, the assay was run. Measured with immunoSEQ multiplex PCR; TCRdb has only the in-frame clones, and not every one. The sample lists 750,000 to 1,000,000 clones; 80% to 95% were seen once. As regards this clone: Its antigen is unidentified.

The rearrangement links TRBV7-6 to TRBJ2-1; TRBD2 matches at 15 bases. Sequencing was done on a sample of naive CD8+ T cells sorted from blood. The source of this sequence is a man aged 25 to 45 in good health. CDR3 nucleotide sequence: TGTGCCAGCAGCTTAGGGGGGACTAGCGGGAGGAGGGATAGTAATGAGCAGTTCTTC. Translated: CASSLGGTSGRRDSNEQFF.